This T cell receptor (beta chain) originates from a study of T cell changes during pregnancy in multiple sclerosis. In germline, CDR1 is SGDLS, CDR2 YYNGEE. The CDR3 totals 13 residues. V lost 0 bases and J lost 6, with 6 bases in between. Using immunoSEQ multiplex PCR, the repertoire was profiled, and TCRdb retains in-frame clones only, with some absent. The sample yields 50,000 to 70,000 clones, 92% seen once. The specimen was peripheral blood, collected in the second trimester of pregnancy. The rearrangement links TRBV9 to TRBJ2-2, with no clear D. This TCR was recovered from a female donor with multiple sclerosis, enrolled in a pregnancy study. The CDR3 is CASSVEESGELFF. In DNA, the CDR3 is TGTGCCAGCAGCGTAGAGGAGTCCGGGGAGCTGTTTTTT.